This entry lists 17 T cell receptor beta chains sequenced from one sample in a study of T cell responses to AZD1222 COVID-19 vaccine. Libraries were prepared by immunoSEQ multiplex PCR; TCRdb keeps only in-frame clonotypes and omits some of them. The repertoire holds approximately 77,000 clones, with approximately 85% as singletons. This material consisted of peripheral blood, taken 28 days after the second AZD1222 dose. These receptors were obtained from an adult who received the AZD1222 COVID-19 vaccine.

This clone occurred a few times. The rearrangement joins TRBV7-2 to TRBJ1-1; maybe TRBD1 (5 bases). Between the trimmed V and J ends, which lost 10 bases and 1 base, there was a span of 13 bases. The CDR3 runs 13 residues. Germline values: CDR1 SGHTA, CDR2 FQGNSA. As DNA, the CDR3 is TGTGCCACTTCGAGACAGTGGAACACTGAAGCTTTCTTT. It is translated as CATSRQWNTEAFF.

This rearrangement joins TRBV7-2 to TRBJ2-7; 7 bases map to TRBD2. The CDR3 is 18 amino acids. CDR1 and CDR2 (germline): SGHTA, FQGNSA. Trimming at V came to 1 base and at J to 1 base, leaving 13 bases not matched to a gene. This CDR3 reads CASSLGGGGFLRSYEQYF. Here the CDR3 DNA reads TGTGCCAGCAGCTTAGGTGGGGGAGGGTTCTTGAGGTCCTACGAGCAGTACTTC.

The chain recombines TRBV7-2 with TRBJ2-1; TRBD2 matches at 12 bases. V shed 1 base and J 5 bases; nucleotides not matched to a gene: 6. The CDR3 is made up of 17 amino acids. Per germline, CDR1 SGHTA and CDR2 FQGNSA. In DNA form, the CDR3 reads TGTGCCAGCAGCTTAGAAACTAGCGGGAGGTCCCACAATGAGCAGTTCTTC. Translating gives CASSLETSGRSHNEQFF.

V is TRBV30 and J is TRBJ1-1; D gene unclear. V was clipped by 3 bases and J by 3 bases, with 8 bases between them. CDR1 GTSNPN and CDR2 SVGIG come from the germline V gene (reference sequence). The CDR3 is 12 residues long. The CDR3 is CAWRAQDTEAFF. The CDR3 nucleotides read TGTGCCTGGAGAGCACAAGACACTGAAGCTTTCTTT.

V usage is TRBV5-6 and J usage is TRBJ1-3; D is undetermined. The CDR3 is 12 residues long. V gave up 6 bases and J gave up 5 bases, with 9 bases separating them. Germline V gene lookup returns CDR1 SGHDT and CDR2 YYEEEE. DNA for the CDR3: TGTGCCAGCACCAAAGACCGAAACACCATATATTTT. Translation gives CASTKDRNTIYF.

This chain uses TRBV29-1 with TRBJ1-2, with TRBD1 matching over 7 bases. The trim removed 6 bases at V and 3 bases at J, leaving 13 bases unmatched. Per germline, CDR1 SQVTM and CDR2 ANQGSEA. The CDR3 spans 15 residues. Here the CDR3 reads CSVGSTGYIDYGYTF. Here the CDR3 DNA reads TGCAGCGTGGGCTCGACAGGGTACATTGACTATGGCTACACCTTC.

This clone was counted a single time. The chain recombines TRBV10-3 with TRBJ2-3, with 8 bases lining up with TRBD1. The CDR3 extends over 15 amino acids. V was pared by 6 bases and J by 1 base, with 6 bases of the junction left unmatched. The germline V gene encodes CDR1 ENHRY and CDR2 SYGVKD. CDR3 residues: CAIRIGQGGTDTQYF. CDR3 coding DNA: TGTGCCATCAGGATAGGACAGGGTGGCACAGATACGCAGTATTTT.

This chain uses TRBV11-3 with TRBJ2-5; no clear D gene. This CDR3 region has 12 residues. Germline V gene lookup returns CDR1 SGHNT and CDR2 YENEEA. The ends were cut back, 5 bases at V and 5 bases at J, with 9 bases in the middle. The CDR3 loop is CASSLTPETQYF. The DNA of the CDR3 is TGTGCCAGCAGCCTCACCCCGGAGACCCAGTACTTC.

This chain joins TRBV7-8 and TRBJ1-2, with TRBD1 as a possible D gene (5 bases). Trimming shortened V by 5 bases and J by 2 bases, and 21 bases separated the two germline ends. Germline values: CDR1 SGHVS, CDR2 FQNEAQ. CDR3 size: 17 residues. The CDR3 spells CASSPRTSSSRNYGYTF. The CDR3 bases are TGTGCCAGCAGCCCAAGGACAAGCAGCTCAAGAAACTATGGCTACACCTTC.

The J gene is TRBJ1-5, the V gene TRBV10-3; D not certain. V gave up 0 bases and J gave up 5 bases, with 8 bases separating them. Germline assignment: CDR1 ENHRY and CDR2 SYGVKD. The CDR3 has 14 residues. The CDR3: CAISESAGDQPQHF. The DNA of the CDR3 is TGTGCCATCAGTGAGTCGGCGGGAGATCAGCCCCAGCATTTT.

In DNA, the CDR3 is TGTGCCAGCAGCCCCGGAGTAGCGGGAGACGAGCAGTACTTC. Translation: CASSPGVAGDEQYF. The J gene is TRBJ2-7, the V gene TRBV11-3, with 9 bases lining up with TRBD2. V gave up 5 bases and J gave up 5 bases; unmatched junction bases: 7. Germline V gene lookup returns CDR1 SGHNT and CDR2 YENEEA. The length of the CDR3 is 14 residues.

This clone was picked up a small number of times. The V call is TRBV18, the J call TRBJ1-5; 11 nucleotides line up with TRBD1. This CDR3 has 14 residues. The germline V gene encodes CDR1 KGHSH and CDR2 LQKENI. Trimming took 2 bases from V and 7 from J; bases not matched to a gene: 1. The DNA for the CDR3 is TGTGCCAGCTCACCAGGGACAGGGGGACAGCCCCAGCATTTT. Amino acids: CASSPGTGGQPQHF.

The rearrangement joins TRBV3-1 (or the pseudogene TRBV3-2) to TRBJ2-7, with 8 bases aligning to TRBD1. This CDR3 has 15 amino acids. The germline V gene encodes CDR1 LGHDT and CDR2 YNNKEL (reference sequence). J was trimmed by 4 bases and V by 0 bases; bases with no gene match: 5. CDR3 DNA: TGTGCCAGCAGCCAAGAACCACAGGGGGTATACGAGCAGTACTTC. Translating it yields CASSQEPQGVYEQYF.

The gene calls are TRBV9 and TRBJ2-1, with a weak D call TRBD2 (7 bases). V lost 0 bases to trimming and J lost 9 bases, with 13 bases between them. Germline V gene lookup returns CDR1 SGDLS and CDR2 YYNGEE. This CDR3 has 14 amino acids. CDR3 residues: CASSVGDGGREQFF. CDR3 nucleotides: TGTGCCAGCAGCGTAGGAGACGGGGGGCGTGAGCAGTTCTTC.

The chain joins TRBV27 to TRBJ2-1; no definite D call. The CDR3 totals 14 residues. Germline loops: CDR1 MNHEY, CDR2 SMNVEV (reference sequence). V lost 0 bases and J 8 bases, leaving 11 bases between the germline ends. The CDR3 region is CASSLSWAAHEQFF. The CDR3 DNA follows: TGTGCCAGCAGTTTATCGTGGGCAGCCCATGAGCAGTTCTTC.

As to this clone: Other nucleotide sequences in the sample specify the same CDR3. J is TRBJ2-7 and V is TRBV5-4; TRBD1 aligns across 7 bases. With V trimmed by 0 bases and J by 5 bases, 5 bases remained unmatched. The germline V gene has CDR1 SGHNT and CDR2 YYREEE (reference sequence). This CDR3 comprises 14 residues. The CDR3 region has the DNA TGTGCCAGCAGCTTGGGACAGGGATTCGACGAGCAGTACTTC. Encoded protein: CASSLGQGFDEQYF.

The J gene is TRBJ2-7, the V gene TRBV7-9; perhaps TRBD2 as D (5 bases). Per the germline V gene, CDR1 is SEHNR and CDR2 is FQNEAQ (reference sequence). There are 15 residues in the CDR3. V was shortened by 1 base and J by 5 bases, with 15 bases between the two germline ends. In nucleotides, the CDR3 is TGTGCCAGCAGCTTAGTGCTTGAGGGTAGGAACGAGCAGTACTTC. Translation: CASSLVLEGRNEQYF.